This T cell receptor (beta chain) was obtained from a study of blood T cell repertoires in COVID-19. Study as a whole: Acute-phase and convalescent COVID-19 samples originated in the United States, Italy and Spain. Nucleic acid was either cDNA or gDNA, and it came from T cells, B-cell-depleted T cells, or PBMCs.

Original handling: From reference gene primer amplification, estimates of nucleated cell counts were derived. The method was immunoSEQ multiplex PCR; TCRdb's version includes in-frame clones alone and lacks a portion of them. Clone size and V and J calls were adopted from that table, with D and trimming inferred from the DNA. The sample comprises some 120,000 clones, approximately 74% of which are singletons, and around 6% rests with the top ten. Trimming removed 4 bases from V and 0 bases from J, with 22 bases in between. Germline CDR1 is LNHDA and CDR2 is SQIVND (reference sequence). The CDR3 is 19 residues long.

The receptor was derived from a man aged 55-75 years with acute or convalescent COVID-19. The rearrangement links TRBV19 to TRBJ1-5; D unresolved. Sequenced input: peripheral blood. The CDR3 loop is CASSTASTRVLYSNQPQHF. In DNA form, the CDR3 reads TGTGCCAGTAGTACTGCCTCGACCCGGGTCTTGTATAGCAATCAGCCCCAGCATTTT.